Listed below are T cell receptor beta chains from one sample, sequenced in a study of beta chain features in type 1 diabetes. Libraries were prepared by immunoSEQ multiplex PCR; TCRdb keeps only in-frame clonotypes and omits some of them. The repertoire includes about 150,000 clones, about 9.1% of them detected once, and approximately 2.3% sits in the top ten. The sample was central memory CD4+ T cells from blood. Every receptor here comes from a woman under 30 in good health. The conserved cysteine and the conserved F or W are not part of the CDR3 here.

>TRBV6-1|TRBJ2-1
ASSDRLLDNEQF
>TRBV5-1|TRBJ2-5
ASSSKIGGAETQY
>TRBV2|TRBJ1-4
ASSPGGHDEKLF
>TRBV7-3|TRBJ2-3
ASSSSGRSDTQY
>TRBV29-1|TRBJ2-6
SVAQGAGANVLT
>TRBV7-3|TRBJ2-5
ASSLIGGGPQETQY
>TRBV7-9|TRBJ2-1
ASSRLMEVYNEQF
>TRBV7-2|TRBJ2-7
ASSSRSSPWDEQY
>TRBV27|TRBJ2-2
ASGSAGGTGELF
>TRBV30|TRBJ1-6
AWSVGTNRYELH
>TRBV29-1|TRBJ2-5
SVSGLPQGETQY
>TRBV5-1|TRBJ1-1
ASSLAAGGTEAF
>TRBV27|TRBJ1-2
ASSLKGQGYGYT
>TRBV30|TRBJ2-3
AWTFSGGAVDTQY